Shown below are 21 T cell receptor beta chains from a single sample sequenced in a study of T cell changes during pregnancy in multiple sclerosis. Assay: immunoSEQ multiplex PCR; the TCRdb copy retains only in-frame clones and omits some. The sample carries about 62,000 clones, roughly 87% recorded once. The sequenced sample was peripheral blood, obtained in the first trimester of pregnancy. All receptors come from a female donor with multiple sclerosis, enrolled in a pregnancy study.

The chain is built from TRBV4-2 and TRBJ2-1, with 13 bases aligning to TRBD2. The germline V gene encodes CDR1 LGHNA and CDR2 YNFKEQ. The CDR3 extends over 17 amino acids. Losses at the gene ends were 3 bases for V and 7 bases for J; bases not matched to a gene: 9. Written as DNA, the CDR3 is TGTGCCAGCAGCCAGTTACCCGGGACTAGCGGGACAAATGAGCAGTTCTTC. This codes for CASSQLPGTSGTNEQFF.

V is TRBV4-2 and J is TRBJ2-6, with D tentatively TRBD1 (6 bases). Trimming took off 3 bases at V and 2 bases at J, with 8 bases between the two ends. The length of the CDR3 is 15 residues. Germline lookup yields CDR1 LGHNA and CDR2 YNFKEQ. The CDR3 DNA sequence: TGTGCCAGCAGCCATGGGACAACTGGGGCCAACGTCCTGACTTTC. It is translated as CASSHGTTGANVLTF.

V gene TRBV19 combines with J gene TRBJ1-6; maybe TRBD1 (5 bases). Between the trimmed V and J ends, which lost 9 bases and 9 bases, there was a span of 15 bases. CDR1 and CDR2 (germline): LNHDA, SQIVND (reference sequence). The CDR3 has 13 residues. The CDR3 DNA follows: TGTGCCAGCCGGGGGGGTGGAAGTTCACCCCTCCACTTT. Its translation is CASRGGGSSPLHF.

This clone occurred a few times. Additional DNA sequences in this sample encode the identical CDR3. The rearrangement uses TRBV27 and TRBJ1-1; D not certain. Germline V gene lookup returns CDR1 MNHEY and CDR2 SMNVEV (reference sequence). This CDR3 is built from 15 residues. Trimming took 2 bases from V and 1 from J, leaving 11 bases between them. The CDR3 region is CASSLRSRGNTEAFF. For the CDR3, the DNA is TGTGCCAGCAGTTTAAGGAGCCGGGGGAACACTGAAGCTTTCTTT.

The chain joins TRBV7-2 to TRBJ2-3; TRBD2 aligns across 13 bases. Per germline, CDR1 SGHTA and CDR2 FQGNSA. CDR3 length: 16 residues. V was clipped by 5 bases and J by 6 bases; unmatched bases: 8. The CDR3 loop reads CASSRGGTSGTDTQYF. Written as DNA, the CDR3 is TGTGCCAGCAGCCGGGGCGGGACTAGCGGGACTGATACGCAGTATTTT.

The V gene is TRBV6-1, the J gene TRBJ2-4; maybe TRBD2 (6 bases). V was shortened by 8 bases and J by 8 bases, with 10 bases between the two germline ends. Per the germline V gene, CDR1 is MNHNS and CDR2 is SASEGT. The CDR3 contains 11 residues. The CDR3 DNA reads as TGTGCCAGCGGGGACTTGTACATTCAGTACTTC. Encoded protein: CASGDLYIQYF.

The chain employs TRBV25-1 and TRBJ1-1, with a tentative D call TRBD1 (5 bases). V dropped 6 bases and J dropped 2 bases, with 13 bases sitting between them. Looked up from germline, CDR1 is MGHDK and CDR2 is SYGVNS. The CDR3 is 14 amino acids. CDR3 amino acids: CASRQTEPNTEAFF. CDR3 DNA sequence: TGTGCCAGCAGACAGACAGAACCTAACACTGAAGCTTTCTTT.

For the CDR3, the DNA is TGTGCCAGCAGCCCGGAGCCTTATAGCAATCAGCCCCAGCATTTT. This gives the protein CASSPEPYSNQPQHF. The V and J genes are TRBV7-6 and TRBJ1-5; D gene ambiguous. The CDR3 extends over 15 amino acids. Germline V CDR1 and CDR2: SGHVS, FNYEAQ. Trimming removed 5 bases from V and 0 bases from J, with 11 bases in between.

This chain uses TRBV6-5 with TRBJ2-5; D gene uncertain. Germline CDR1 and CDR2: MNHEY and SVGAGI. V dropped 2 bases and J dropped 2 bases, with 15 bases sitting between them. The CDR3 runs to 16 residues. CDR3 residues: CASSYPLSYSQETQYF. As DNA, the CDR3 is TGTGCCAGCAGTTACCCCCTTTCCTATAGTCAAGAGACCCAGTACTTC.

This chain links TRBV9 with TRBJ2-4, with no clear D. CDR1 SGDLS and CDR2 YYNGEE come from the germline V gene. Between the trimmed V and J ends, which lost 3 bases and 8 bases, there was a span of 9 bases. This CDR3 has 12 residues. The CDR3 region has the DNA TGTGCCAGCAGCGCCGACAACGACATTCAGTACTTC. It codes for CASSADNDIQYF.

The chain employs TRBV5-5 and TRBJ2-5; TRBD1 matches at 9 bases. Germline V lookup: CDR1 SGHKS, CDR2 YYEKEE (reference sequence). With 3 bases clipped from V and 4 bases from J, the junction kept 10 bases outside the gene matches. This CDR3 is built from 16 residues. The CDR3 bases are TGTGCCAGCAGCTATCCCGGGACAGGGTGGGGAGAGACCCAGTACTTC. Its protein is CASSYPGTGWGETQYF.

The CDR3 coding sequence is TGTGCCTGGAGTCAAGGGGTTTTGCAGCCCCAGCATTTT. Encoded protein: CAWSQGVLQPQHF. This sequence joins TRBV30 and TRBJ1-5, with a tentative D call TRBD1 (5 bases). Germline V gene sequence: CDR1 GTSNPN, CDR2 SVGIG (reference sequence). The CDR3 runs to 13 residues. V lost 2 bases and J lost 7, with 12 bases in between.

This chain connects TRBV27 to TRBJ2-1; 13 bases are shared with TRBD2. Germline values: CDR1 MNHEY, CDR2 SMNVEV (reference sequence). V shed 6 bases, J shed 6 bases, and the junction held 5 bases outside the gene matches. The CDR3 spans 15 residues. CDR3 bases: TGTGCCAGCAGGTCTACTAGCGGGGGGGCCAATGAGCAGTTCTTC. Translation gives CASRSTSGGANEQFF.

The table lists this clone with a count of one. V usage is TRBV7-9 and J usage is TRBJ2-2, with TRBD1 identical over 8 bases. The CDR3 length is 16 residues. In germline, CDR1 is SEHNR, CDR2 FQNEAQ (reference sequence). Germline trimming cut 5 bases from V and 2 bases from J; bases unmatched to any gene: 7. The CDR3: CASSRRTGSNTGELFF. The CDR3, as DNA: TGTGCCAGCAGCCGTCGGACAGGGTCAAACACCGGGGAGCTGTTTTTT.

The chain links TRBV30 to TRBJ1-6; weak D call: TRBD1 (5 bases). The CDR3 runs to 13 residues. Germline CDR1 and CDR2: GTSNPN and SVGIG (reference sequence). Trimming removed 2 bases from V and 8 bases from J, with 10 bases in between. CDR3 coding DNA: TGTGCCTGGAGTCAGGGAAACGATTCACCCCTCCACTTT. Translation gives CAWSQGNDSPLHF.

This clone was recorded once. The chain links TRBV5-6 to TRBJ1-2; D not resolved. The V and J ends lost 0 bases and 4 bases respectively, with 10 bases between them. The CDR3 runs to 14 residues. In germline, CDR1 is SGHDT, CDR2 YYEEEE. The CDR3 region is CASSLALTVYGYTF. CDR3 bases: TGTGCCAGCAGCTTGGCCTTAACAGTCTATGGCTACACCTTC. Using reference TRBV5-6 and TRBJ1-2 for the parts outside the CDR3, the full variable domain is DAGVTQSPTHLIKTRGQQVTLRCSPKSGHDTVSWYQQALGQGPQFIFQYYEEEERQRGNFPDRFSGHQFPNYSSELNVNALLLGDSALYLCASSLALTVYGYTFGSGTRLTVV.

V is TRBV29-1 and J is TRBJ1-1; the D is unclear. This CDR3 has 14 residues. V gave up 6 bases and J gave up 1 base, with 15 bases separating them. Germline CDR1 is SQVTM and CDR2 is ANQGSEA. CDR3 amino acids: CSVAWERKNTEAFF. The CDR3 DNA reads as TGCAGCGTCGCGTGGGAGCGCAAGAACACTGAAGCTTTCTTT.

The CDR3 spells CASSQETGRTDTQYF. For the CDR3, the DNA is TGCGCCAGCAGCCAAGAGACAGGGAGGACAGATACGCAGTATTTT. The chain joins TRBV4-1 to TRBJ2-3; maybe TRBD1 (7 bases). Germline lookup yields CDR1 MGHRA and CDR2 YSYEKL. Trimming pared 0 bases from V and 3 bases from J, leaving 10 bases between. This CDR3 contains 15 residues.

V gene TRBV2 combines with J gene TRBJ1-6; TRBD1 matches 7 bases. The germline CDR1 and CDR2 sequences are SNHLY and FYNNEI. The CDR3 has 16 residues. Germline trimming cut 6 bases from V and 4 bases from J; bases unmatched to any gene: 9. CDR3 in DNA: TGTGCCAGCAGGCTACAGGGGTTTCCATATAATTCACCCCTCCACTTT. Amino acids: CASRLQGFPYNSPLHF.

The genes are TRBV9 and TRBJ2-7; D not certain. V was cut by 0 bases and J by 2 bases, with 12 bases left in between. Germline V gene sequence: CDR1 SGDLS, CDR2 YYNGEE. This CDR3 is 15 amino acids long. CDR3 sequence reads: CASSVGSGPAYEQYF. In nucleotides, the CDR3 is TGTGCCAGCAGCGTAGGCAGTGGGCCCGCCTACGAGCAGTACTTC.

The chain links TRBV9 to TRBJ2-6, with a weak D call TRBD2 (5 bases). CDR1 and CDR2 from the germline V gene are SGDLS and YYNGEE. V lost 0 bases, J lost 2 bases, and 12 bases lay in between. The CDR3 is 17 residues long. Written as DNA, the CDR3 is TGTGCCAGCAGCGTAGCTACCGATAGCGCTGGGGCCAACGTCCTGACTTTC. Translated, it gives CASSVATDSAGANVLTF.